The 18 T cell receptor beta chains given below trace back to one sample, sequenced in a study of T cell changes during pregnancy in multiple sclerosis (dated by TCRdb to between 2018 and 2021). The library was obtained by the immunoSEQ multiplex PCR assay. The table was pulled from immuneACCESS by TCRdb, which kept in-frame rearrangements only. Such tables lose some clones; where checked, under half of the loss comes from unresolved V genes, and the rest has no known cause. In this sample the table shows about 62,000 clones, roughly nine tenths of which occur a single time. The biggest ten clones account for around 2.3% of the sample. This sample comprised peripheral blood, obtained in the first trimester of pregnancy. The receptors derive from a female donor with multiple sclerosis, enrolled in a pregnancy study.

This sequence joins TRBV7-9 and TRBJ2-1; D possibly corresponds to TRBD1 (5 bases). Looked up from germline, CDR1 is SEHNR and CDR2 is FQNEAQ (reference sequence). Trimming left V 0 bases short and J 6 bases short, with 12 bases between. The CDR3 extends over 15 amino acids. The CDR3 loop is CASSLAQGARNEQFF. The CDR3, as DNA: TGTGCCAGCAGCTTAGCCCAAGGGGCGCGCAATGAGCAGTTCTTC.

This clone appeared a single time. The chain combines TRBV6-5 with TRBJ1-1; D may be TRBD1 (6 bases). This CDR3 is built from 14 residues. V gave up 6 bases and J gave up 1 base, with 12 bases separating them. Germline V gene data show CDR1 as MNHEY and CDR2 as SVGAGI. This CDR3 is CASSQQGANTEAFF. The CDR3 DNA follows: TGTGCCAGCAGCCAACAGGGAGCGAACACTGAAGCTTTCTTT.

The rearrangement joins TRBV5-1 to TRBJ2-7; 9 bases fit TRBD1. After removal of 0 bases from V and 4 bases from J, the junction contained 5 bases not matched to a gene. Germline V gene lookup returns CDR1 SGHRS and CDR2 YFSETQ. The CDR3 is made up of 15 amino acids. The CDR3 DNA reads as TGCGCCAGCAGCTTGGTTCGGGACAGGGTGTACGAGCAGTACTTC. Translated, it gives CASSLVRDRVYEQYF. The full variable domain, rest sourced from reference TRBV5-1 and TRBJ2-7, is KAGVTQTPRYLIKTRGQQVTLSCSPISGHRSVSWYQQTPGQGLQFLFEYFSETQRNKGNFPGRFSGRQFSNSRSEMNVSTLELGDSALYLCASSLVRDRVYEQYFGPGTRLTVT.

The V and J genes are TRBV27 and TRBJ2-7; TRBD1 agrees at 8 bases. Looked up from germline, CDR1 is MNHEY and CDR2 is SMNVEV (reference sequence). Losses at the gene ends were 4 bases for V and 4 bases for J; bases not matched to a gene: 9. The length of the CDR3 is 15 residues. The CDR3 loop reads CASSSPGTGEYEQYF. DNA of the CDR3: TGTGCCAGCAGTTCGCCCGGGACAGGAGAGTACGAGCAGTACTTC.

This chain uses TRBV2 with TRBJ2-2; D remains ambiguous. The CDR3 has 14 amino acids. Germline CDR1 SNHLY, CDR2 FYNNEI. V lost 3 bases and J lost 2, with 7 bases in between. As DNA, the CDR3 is TGTGCCAGCAGTGATGTAGCTAACACCGGGGAGCTGTTTTTT. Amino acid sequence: CASSDVANTGELFF.

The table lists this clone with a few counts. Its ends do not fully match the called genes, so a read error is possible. CDR3 DNA: TGTGCCAGGTTGACTAGCGGGAGCTCCCACGAGCAGTACTTC. Residues: CARLTSGSSHEQYF. The V and J genes are TRBV7-9 and TRBJ2-7, with TRBD2 matching over 12 bases. Germline CDR1 is SEHNR and CDR2 is FQNEAQ (reference sequence). CDR3 size: 14 residues.

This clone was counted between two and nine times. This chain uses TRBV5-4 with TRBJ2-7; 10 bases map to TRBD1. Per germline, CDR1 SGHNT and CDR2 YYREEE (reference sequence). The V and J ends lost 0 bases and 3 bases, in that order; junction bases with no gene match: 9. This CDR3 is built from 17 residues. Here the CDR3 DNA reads TGTGCCAGCAGCTTGGGTGGGGGGACAGGGGCGGACTACGAGCAGTACTTC. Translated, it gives CASSLGGGTGADYEQYF.

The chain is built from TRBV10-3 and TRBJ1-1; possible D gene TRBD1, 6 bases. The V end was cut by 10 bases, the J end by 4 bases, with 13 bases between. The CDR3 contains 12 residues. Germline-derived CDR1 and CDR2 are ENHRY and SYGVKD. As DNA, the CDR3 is TGTGCCACCGGTACAGGGCCCACTGAAGCTTTCTTT. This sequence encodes CATGTGPTEAFF.

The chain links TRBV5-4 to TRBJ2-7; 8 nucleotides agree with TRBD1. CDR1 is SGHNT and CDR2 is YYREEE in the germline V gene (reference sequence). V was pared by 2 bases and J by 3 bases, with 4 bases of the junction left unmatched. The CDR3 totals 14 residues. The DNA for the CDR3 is TGTGCCAGCAGCTTAAGAACAGGGGGCTACGAGCAGTACTTC. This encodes CASSLRTGGYEQYF. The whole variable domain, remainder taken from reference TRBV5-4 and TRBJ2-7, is ETGVTQSPTHLIKTRGQQVTLRCSSQSGHNTVSWYQQALGQGPQFIFQYYREEENGRGNFPPRFSGLQFPNYSSELNVNALELDDSALYLCASSLRTGGYEQYFGPGTRLTVT.

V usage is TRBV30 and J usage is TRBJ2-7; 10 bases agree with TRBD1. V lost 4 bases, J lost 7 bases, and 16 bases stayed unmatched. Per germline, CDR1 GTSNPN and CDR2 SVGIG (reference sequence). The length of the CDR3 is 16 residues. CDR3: CAWTRDRGRSVKEQYF. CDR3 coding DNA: TGTGCCTGGACTAGAGACAGGGGGCGATCGGTAAAGGAGCAGTACTTC.

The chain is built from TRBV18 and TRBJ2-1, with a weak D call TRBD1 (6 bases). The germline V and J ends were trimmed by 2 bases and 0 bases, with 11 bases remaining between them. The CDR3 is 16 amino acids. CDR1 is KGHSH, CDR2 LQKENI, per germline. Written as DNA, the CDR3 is TGTGCCAGCTCACCATACCAGGGGAGCTCCTACAATGAGCAGTTCTTC. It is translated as CASSPYQGSSYNEQFF.

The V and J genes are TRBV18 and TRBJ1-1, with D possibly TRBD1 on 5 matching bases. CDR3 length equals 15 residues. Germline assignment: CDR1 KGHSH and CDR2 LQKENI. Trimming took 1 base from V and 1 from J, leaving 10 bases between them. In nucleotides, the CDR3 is TGTGCCAGCTCACCACTCAGGGTTAAGAACACTGAAGCTTTCTTT. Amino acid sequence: CASSPLRVKNTEAFF.

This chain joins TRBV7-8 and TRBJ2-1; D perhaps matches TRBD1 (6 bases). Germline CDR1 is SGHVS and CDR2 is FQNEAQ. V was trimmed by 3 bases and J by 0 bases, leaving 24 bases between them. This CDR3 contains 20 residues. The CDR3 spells CASSFGWALGAFSSYNEQFF. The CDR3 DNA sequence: TGTGCCAGCAGCTTCGGTTGGGCCTTGGGGGCTTTTAGCTCCTACAATGAGCAGTTCTTC.

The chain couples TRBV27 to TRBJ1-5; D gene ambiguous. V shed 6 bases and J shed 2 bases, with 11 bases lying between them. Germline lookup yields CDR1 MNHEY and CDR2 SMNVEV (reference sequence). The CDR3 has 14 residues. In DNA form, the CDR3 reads TGTGCCAGCAGCTTCCTGGCGGGCAATCAGCCCCAGCATTTT. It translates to CASSFLAGNQPQHF.

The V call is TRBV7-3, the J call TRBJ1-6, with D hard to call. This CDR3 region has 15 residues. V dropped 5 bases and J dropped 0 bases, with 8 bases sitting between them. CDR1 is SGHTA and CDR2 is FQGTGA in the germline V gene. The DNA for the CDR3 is TGTGCCAGCAGCGTTGAGAGCTCCTATAATTCACCCCTCCACTTT. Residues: CASSVESSYNSPLHF.

In DNA form, the CDR3 reads TGTGCCAGCGCCGTTTCTCGGGGAGGGACCCAGTACTTC. Its protein product is CASAVSRGGTQYF. The chain couples TRBV7-7 to TRBJ2-5; possibly TRBD2 for D (6 bases). Germline CDR1 and CDR2: SSHAT and FNYEAQ (reference sequence). V was clipped by 8 bases and J by 7 bases, with 17 bases between them. The CDR3 runs to 13 residues.

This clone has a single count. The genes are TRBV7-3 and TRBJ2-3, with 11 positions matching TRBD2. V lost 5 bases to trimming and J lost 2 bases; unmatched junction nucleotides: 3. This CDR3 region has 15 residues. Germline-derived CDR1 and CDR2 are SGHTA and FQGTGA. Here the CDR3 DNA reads TGTGCCAGCAGCCCTAGCGGGGGGCTCACAGATACGCAGTATTTT. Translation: CASSPSGGLTDTQYF.

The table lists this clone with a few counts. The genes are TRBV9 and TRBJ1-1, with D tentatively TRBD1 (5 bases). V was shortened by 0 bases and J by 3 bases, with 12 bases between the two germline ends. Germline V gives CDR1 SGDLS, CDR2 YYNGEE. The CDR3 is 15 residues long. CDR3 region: CASSVVPGGHTEAFF. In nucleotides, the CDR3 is TGTGCCAGCAGCGTAGTTCCCGGGGGACACACTGAAGCTTTCTTT.